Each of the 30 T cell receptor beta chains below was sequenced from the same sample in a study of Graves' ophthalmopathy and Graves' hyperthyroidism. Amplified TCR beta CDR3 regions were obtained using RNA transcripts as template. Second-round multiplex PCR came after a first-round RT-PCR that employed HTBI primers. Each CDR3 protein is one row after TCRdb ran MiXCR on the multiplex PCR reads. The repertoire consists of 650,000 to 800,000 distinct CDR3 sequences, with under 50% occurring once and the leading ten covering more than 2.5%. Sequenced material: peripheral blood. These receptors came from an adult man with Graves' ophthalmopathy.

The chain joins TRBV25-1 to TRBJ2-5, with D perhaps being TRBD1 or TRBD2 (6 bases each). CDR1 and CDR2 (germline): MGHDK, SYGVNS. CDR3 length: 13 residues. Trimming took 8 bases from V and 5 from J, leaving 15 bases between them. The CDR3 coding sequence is TGTGCCAGCGGGGGGCCCACGAGGGAGACCCAGTACTTC. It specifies CASGGPTRETQYF.

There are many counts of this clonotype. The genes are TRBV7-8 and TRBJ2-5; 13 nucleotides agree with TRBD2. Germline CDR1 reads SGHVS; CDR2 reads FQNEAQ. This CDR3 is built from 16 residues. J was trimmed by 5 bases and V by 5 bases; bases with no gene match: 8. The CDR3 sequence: CASSTRLAGGLETQYF. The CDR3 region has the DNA TGTGCCAGCAGCACCAGACTAGCGGGGGGCCTGGAGACCCAGTACTTC.

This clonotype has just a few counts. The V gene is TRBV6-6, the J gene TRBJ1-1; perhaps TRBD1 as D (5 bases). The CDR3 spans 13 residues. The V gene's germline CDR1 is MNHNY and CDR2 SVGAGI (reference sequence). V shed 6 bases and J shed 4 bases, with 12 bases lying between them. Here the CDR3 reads CASSSGAITEAFF. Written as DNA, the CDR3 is TGTGCCAGCAGCTCCGGGGCCATCACTGAAGCTTTCTTT.

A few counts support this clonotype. The DNA for the CDR3 is TGTGCCAGCAGTTTAGCCCAGACAGGGGCCTACGAGCAGTACTTC. Protein: CASSLAQTGAYEQYF. This chain connects TRBV12-3 or TRBV12-4 to TRBJ2-7; TRBD1 matches at 8 bases. The ends lost 0 bases at V and 2 bases at J; junction bases unmatched: 3. CDR3 length equals 15 residues.

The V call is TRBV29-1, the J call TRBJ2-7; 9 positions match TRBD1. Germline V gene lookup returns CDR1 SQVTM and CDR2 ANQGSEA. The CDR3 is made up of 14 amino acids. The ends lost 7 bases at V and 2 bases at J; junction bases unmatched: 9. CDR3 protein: CSGRSGTGPYEQYF. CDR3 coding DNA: TGCAGCGGACGGTCCGGGACAGGGCCCTACGAGCAGTACTTC.

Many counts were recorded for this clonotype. CDR3 region: CASRQTFSYEQYF. CDR3 sequence (DNA): TGTGCCAGCAGGCAGACCTTCTCCTACGAGCAGTACTTC. The chain is built from TRBV7-8 and TRBJ2-7; D gene ambiguous. This CDR3 is built from 13 residues. The V end lost 6 bases, the J end lost 0 bases, and 9 bases lay between the germline ends. CDR1 is SGHVS, CDR2 FQNEAQ, per germline. Based on the CDR3 plus reference TRBV7-8 and TRBJ2-7, the full variable domain is GAGVSQSPRYKVAKRGQDVALRCDPISGHVSLFWYQQALGQGPEFLTYFQNEAQLDKSGLPSDRFFAERPEGSVSTLKIQRTQQEDSAVYLCASRQTFSYEQYFGPGTRLTVT.

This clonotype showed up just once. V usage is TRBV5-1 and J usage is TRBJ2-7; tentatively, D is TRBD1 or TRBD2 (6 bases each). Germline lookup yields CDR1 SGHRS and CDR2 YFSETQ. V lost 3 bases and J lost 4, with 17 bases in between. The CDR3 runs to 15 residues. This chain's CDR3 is CASSSRGTDNYEQYF. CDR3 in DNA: TGCGCCAGCAGCTCTAGGGGGACTGACAATTACGAGCAGTACTTC.

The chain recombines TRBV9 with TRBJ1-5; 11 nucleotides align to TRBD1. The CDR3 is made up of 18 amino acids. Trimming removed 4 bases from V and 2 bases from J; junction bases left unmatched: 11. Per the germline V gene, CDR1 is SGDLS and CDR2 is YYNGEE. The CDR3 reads CASSPVGQGAWGNQPQHF. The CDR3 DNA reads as TGTGCCAGCAGCCCCGTAGGACAGGGGGCATGGGGCAATCAGCCCCAGCATTTT.

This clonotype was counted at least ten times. CDR3 sequence reads: CASSLAPRGALKTQYF. In DNA form, the CDR3 reads TGTGCCAGCAGCTTAGCGCCGCGGGGGGCGCTGAAGACCCAGTACTTC. J is TRBJ2-5 and V is TRBV7-6, with TRBD2 matching 8 bases. The CDR3 runs 16 residues. Trimming at V came to 0 bases and at J to 6 bases, leaving 9 bases not matched to a gene. Germline loops: CDR1 SGHVS, CDR2 FNYEAQ.

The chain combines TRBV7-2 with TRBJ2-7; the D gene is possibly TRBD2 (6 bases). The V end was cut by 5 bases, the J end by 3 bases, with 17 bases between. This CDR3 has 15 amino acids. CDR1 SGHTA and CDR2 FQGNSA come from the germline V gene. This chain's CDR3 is CASSIQGGGFYEQYF. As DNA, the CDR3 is TGTGCCAGCAGCATTCAGGGAGGTGGATTCTACGAGCAGTACTTC.

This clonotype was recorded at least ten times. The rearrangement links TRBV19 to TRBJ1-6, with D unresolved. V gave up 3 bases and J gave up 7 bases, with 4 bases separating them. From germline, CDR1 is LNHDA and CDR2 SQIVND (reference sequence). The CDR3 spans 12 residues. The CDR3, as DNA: TGTGCCAGTAGTATTGTGAATTCACCCCTCCACTTT. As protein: CASSIVNSPLHF. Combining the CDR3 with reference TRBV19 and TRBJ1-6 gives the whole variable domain DGGITQSPKYLFRKEGQNVTLSCEQNLNHDAMYWYRQDPGQGLRLIYYSQIVNDFQKGDIAEGYSVSREKKESFPLTVTSAQKNPTAFYLCASSIVNSPLHFGNGTRLTVT.

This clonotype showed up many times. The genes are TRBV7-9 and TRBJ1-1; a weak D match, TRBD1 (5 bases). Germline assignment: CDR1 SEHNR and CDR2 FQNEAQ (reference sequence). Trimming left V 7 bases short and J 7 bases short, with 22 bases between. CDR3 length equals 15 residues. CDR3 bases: TGTGCCAGCACGTCTACCCGGGACGCCGGGCGTGAAGCTTTCTTT. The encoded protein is CASTSTRDAGREAFF.

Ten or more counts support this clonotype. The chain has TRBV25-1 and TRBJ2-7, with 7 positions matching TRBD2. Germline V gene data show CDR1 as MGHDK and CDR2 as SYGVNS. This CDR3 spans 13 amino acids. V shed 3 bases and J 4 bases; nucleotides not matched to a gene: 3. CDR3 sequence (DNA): TGTGCCAGCAGTGAGGGAGGGAAGTACGAGCAGTACTTC. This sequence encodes CASSEGGKYEQYF.

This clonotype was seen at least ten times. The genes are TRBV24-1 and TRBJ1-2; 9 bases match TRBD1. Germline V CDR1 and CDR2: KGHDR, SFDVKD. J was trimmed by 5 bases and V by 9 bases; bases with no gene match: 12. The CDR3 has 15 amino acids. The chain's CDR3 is CATGQGQGFWYGYTF. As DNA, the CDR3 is TGTGCCACCGGTCAGGGACAGGGATTTTGGTATGGCTACACCTTC.

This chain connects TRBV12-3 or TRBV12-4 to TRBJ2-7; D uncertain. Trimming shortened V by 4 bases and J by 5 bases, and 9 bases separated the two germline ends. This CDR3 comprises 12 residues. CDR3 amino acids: CASSWQLDEQYF. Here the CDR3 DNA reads TGTGCCAGCAGTTGGCAGCTGGACGAGCAGTACTTC.

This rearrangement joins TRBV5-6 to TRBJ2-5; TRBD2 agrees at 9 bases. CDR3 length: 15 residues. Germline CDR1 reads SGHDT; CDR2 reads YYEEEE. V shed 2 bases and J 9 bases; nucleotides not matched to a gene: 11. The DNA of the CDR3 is TGTGCCAGCAGCTTAGTGGAGGCGGGGGGGGAGGCCCAGTACTTC. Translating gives CASSLVEAGGEAQYF.

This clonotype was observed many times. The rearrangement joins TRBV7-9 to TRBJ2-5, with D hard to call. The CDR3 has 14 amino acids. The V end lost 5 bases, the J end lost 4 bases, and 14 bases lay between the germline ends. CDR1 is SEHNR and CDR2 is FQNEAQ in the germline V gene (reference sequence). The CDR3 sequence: CASSPPIGRETQYF. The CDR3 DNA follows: TGTGCCAGCAGCCCACCCATCGGGCGAGAGACCCAGTACTTC. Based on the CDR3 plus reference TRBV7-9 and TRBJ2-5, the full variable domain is DTGVSQNPRHKITKRGQNVTFRCDPISEHNRLYWYRQTLGQGPEFLTYFQNEAQLEKSRLLSDRFSAERPKGSFSTLEIQRTEQGDSAMYLCASSPPIGRETQYFGPGTRLLVL.

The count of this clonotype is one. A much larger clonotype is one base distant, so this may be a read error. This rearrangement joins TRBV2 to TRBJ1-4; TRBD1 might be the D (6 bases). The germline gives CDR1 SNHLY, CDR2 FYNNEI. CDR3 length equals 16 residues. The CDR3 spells CPSSVQGPATNEKLFF. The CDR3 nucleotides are TGTCCCAGCAGTGTTCAGGGGCCGGCAACTAATGAAAAACTGTTTTTT.

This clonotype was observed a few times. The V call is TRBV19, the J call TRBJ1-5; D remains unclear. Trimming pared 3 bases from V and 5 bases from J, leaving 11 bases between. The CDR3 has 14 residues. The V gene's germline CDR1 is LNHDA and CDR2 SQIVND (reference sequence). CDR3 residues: CASSMQPSHQPQHF. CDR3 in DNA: TGTGCCAGTAGTATGCAACCCTCTCATCAGCCCCAGCATTTT.

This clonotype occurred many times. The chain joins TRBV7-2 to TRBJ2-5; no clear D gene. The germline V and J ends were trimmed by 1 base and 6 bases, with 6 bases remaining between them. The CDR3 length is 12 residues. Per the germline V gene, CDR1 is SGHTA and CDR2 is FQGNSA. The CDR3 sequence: CASSLGEQTQYF. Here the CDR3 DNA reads TGTGCCAGCAGCTTAGGAGAGCAGACCCAGTACTTC.

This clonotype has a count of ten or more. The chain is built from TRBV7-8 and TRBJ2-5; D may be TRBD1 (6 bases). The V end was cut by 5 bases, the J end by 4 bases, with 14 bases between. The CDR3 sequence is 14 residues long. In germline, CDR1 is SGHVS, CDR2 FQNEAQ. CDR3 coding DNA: TGTGCCAGCAGCCCAACAGGGATCGGAGAGACCCAGTACTTC. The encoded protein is CASSPTGIGETQYF. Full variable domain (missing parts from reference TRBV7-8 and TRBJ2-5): GAGVSQSPRYKVAKRGQDVALRCDPISGHVSLFWYQQALGQGPEFLTYFQNEAQLDKSGLPSDRFFAERPEGSVSTLKIQRTQQEDSAVYLCASSPTGIGETQYFGPGTRLLVL.

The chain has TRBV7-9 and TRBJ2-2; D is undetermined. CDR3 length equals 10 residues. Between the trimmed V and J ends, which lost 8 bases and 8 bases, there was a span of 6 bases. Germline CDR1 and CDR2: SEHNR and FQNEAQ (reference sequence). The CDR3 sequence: CASFTGELFF. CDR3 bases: TGTGCCAGCTTCACGGGGGAGCTGTTTTTT.

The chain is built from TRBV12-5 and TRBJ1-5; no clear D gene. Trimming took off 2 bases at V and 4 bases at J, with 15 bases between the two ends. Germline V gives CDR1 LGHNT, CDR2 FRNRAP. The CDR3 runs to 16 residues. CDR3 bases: TGTGCTAGTGGTTTGACGACGGGCGGGTTGAATCAGCCCCAGCATTTT. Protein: CASGLTTGGLNQPQHF. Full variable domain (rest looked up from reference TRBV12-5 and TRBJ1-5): DARVTQTPRHKVTEMGQEVTMRCQPILGHNTVFWYRQTMMQGLELLAYFRNRAPLDDSGMPKDRFSAEMPDATLATLKIQPSEPRDSAVYFCASGLTTGGLNQPQHFGDGTRLSIL.

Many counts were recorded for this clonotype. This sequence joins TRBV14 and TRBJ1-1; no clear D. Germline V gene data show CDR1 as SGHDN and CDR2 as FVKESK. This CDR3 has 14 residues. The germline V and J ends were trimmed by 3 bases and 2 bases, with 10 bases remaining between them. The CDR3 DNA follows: TGTGCCAGCAGCCACTTCTCCCTCAACACTGAAGCTTTCTTT. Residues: CASSHFSLNTEAFF.

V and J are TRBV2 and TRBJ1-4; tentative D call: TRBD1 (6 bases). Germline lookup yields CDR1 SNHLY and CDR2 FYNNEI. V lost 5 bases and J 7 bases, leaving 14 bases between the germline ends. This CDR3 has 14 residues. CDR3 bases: TGTGCCAGCAGTAACAGGGAGGACACTGAAAAACTGTTTTTT. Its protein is CASSNREDTEKLFF.

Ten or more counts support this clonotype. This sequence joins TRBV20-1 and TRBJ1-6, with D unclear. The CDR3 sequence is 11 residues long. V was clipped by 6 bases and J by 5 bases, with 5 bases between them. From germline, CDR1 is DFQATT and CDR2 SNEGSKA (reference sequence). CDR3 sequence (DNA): TGCAGTGCCGGTCATAATTCACCCCTCCACTTT. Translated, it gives CSAGHNSPLHF.

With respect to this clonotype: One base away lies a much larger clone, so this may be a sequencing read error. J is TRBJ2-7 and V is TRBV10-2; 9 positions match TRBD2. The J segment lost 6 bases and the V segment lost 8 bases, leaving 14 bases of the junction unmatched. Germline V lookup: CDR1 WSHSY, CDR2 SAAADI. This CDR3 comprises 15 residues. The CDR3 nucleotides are TGCGCCAGCGGACTCCCTGGCGGGGGGGCCCGCGAGCAGTACTTC. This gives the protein CASGLPGGGAREQYF.

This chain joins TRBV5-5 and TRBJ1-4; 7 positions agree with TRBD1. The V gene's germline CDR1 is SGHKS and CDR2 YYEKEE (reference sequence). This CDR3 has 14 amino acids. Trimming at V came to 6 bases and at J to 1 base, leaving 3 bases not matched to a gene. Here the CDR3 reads CASTYRGTNEKLFF. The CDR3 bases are TGTGCCAGCACCTACAGGGGAACTAATGAAAAACTGTTTTTT.

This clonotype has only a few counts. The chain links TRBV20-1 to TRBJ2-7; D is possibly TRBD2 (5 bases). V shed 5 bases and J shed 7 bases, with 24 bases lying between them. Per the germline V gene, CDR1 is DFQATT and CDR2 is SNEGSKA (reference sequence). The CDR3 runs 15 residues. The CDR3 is CSAPDLSRAPGEQYF. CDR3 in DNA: TGCAGTGCTCCTGACCTTTCCCGGGCCCCGGGGGAGCAGTACTTC.

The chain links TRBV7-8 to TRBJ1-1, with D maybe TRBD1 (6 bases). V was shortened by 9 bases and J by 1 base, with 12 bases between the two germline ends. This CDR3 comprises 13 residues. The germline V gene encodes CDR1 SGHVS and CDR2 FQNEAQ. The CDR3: CASWEGGNTEAFF. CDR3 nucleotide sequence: TGTGCCAGTTGGGAGGGGGGGAACACTGAAGCTTTCTTT.